This T cell receptor beta chain is from a study of blood T cell repertoires in COVID-19. The germline V gene encodes CDR1 SGHRS and CDR2 YFSETQ. The CDR3 consists of 15 residues. Trimming left V 4 bases short and J 4 bases short, with 18 bases between. This table comes from immunoSEQ multiplex PCR, and its TCRdb copy is limited to in-frame clones, with some not included. This table holds around 100,000 clones, approximately 86% found once. This clonotype was sampled from a man aged 35-49 years with acute or convalescent COVID-19. Sample: peripheral blood. J is TRBJ2-7 and V is TRBV5-1; D possibly corresponds to TRBD1 (6 bases). For the CDR3, the DNA is TGCGCCAGCAGCCCCAGACAGGACGCGTTATACGAGCAGTACTTC. This codes for CASSPRQDALYEQYF. Combining the CDR3 with reference TRBV5-1 and TRBJ2-7 gives the whole variable domain KAGVTQTPRYLIKTRGQQVTLSCSPISGHRSVSWYQQTPGQGLQFLFEYFSETQRNKGNFPGRFSGRQFSNSRSEMNVSTLELGDSALYLCASSPRQDALYEQYFGPGTRLTVT.